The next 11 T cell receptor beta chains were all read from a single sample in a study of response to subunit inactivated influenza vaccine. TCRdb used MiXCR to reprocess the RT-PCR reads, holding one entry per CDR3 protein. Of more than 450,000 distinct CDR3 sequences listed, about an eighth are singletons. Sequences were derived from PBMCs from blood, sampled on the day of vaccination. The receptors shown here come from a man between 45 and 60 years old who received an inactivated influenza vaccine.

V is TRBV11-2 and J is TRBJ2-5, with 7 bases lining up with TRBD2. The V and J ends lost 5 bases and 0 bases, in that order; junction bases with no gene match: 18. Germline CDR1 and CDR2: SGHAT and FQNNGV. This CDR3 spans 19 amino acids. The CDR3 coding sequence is TGTGCCAGCAGCCGGACTAGTGGAGAAGTTAGACCGTACCAAGAGACCCAGTACTTC. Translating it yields CASSRTSGEVRPYQETQYF.

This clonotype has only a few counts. CDR3 in DNA: TGCGCCAGCAGCGTGACAGGGGAAAACGCCTACGAGCAGTACTTC. Its translation is CASSVTGENAYEQYF. This rearrangement joins TRBV5-1 to TRBJ2-7; 8 positions agree with TRBD1. There are 15 residues in the CDR3. V shed 4 bases, J shed 2 bases, and the junction held 8 bases outside the gene matches. Germline values: CDR1 SGHRS, CDR2 YFSETQ.

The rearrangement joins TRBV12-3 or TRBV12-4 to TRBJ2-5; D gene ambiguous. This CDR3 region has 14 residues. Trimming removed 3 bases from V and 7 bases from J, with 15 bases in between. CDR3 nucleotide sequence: TGTGCCAGCAGTTTTTTAGCCAGCGAAGGGACCCAGTACTTC. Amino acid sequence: CASSFLASEGTQYF.

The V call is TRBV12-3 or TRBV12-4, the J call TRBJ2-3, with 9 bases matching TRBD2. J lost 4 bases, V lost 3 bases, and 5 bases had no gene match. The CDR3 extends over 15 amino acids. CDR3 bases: TGTGCCAGCAGTTTTGGGCGGGGGGGCGCAGATACGCAGTATTTT. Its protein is CASSFGRGGADTQYF.

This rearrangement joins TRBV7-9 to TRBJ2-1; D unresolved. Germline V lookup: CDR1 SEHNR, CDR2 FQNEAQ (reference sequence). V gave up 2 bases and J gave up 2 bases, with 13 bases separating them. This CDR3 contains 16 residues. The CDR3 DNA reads TGTGCCAGCAGCTTACGCTCAAGCGAAACCTACAATGAGCAGTTCTTC. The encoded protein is CASSLRSSETYNEQFF.

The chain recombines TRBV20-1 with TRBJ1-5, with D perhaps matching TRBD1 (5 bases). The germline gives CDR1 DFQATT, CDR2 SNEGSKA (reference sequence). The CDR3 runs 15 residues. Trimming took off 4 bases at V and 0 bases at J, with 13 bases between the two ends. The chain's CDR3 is CSATRQPYSNQPQHF. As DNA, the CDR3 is TGCAGTGCTACTAGACAGCCCTATAGCAATCAGCCCCAGCATTTT.

The CDR3 reads CASSQVGAPDTQYF. The CDR3 region has the DNA TGCGCCAGCAGCCAAGTGGGAGCCCCAGATACGCAGTATTTT. This chain joins TRBV4-1 and TRBJ2-3, with D maybe TRBD2 (5 bases). Germline CDR1 is MGHRA and CDR2 is YSYEKL. This CDR3 comprises 14 residues. The V gene lost 1 base and the J gene lost 4 bases, with 9 bases spanning the gap.

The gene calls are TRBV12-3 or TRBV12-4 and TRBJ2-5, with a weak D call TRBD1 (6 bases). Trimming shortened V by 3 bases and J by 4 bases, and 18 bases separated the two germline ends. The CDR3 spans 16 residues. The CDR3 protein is CASSFSSGGAAETQYF. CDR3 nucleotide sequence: TGTGCCAGCAGTTTCAGCTCTGGGGGCGCGGCAGAGACCCAGTACTTC.

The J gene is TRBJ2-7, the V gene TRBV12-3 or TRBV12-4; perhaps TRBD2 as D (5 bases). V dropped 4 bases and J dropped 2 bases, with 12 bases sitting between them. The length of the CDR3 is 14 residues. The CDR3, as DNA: TGTGCCAGCAGTTACCCTAGCTTAACCTACGAGCAGTACTTC. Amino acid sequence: CASSYPSLTYEQYF.

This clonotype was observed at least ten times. CDR3 DNA sequence: TGCGCCAGCAGCCAAGATCGGGCGGGGGTTCTTTACAATGAGCAGTTCTTC. It specifies CASSQDRAGVLYNEQFF. This chain connects TRBV4-3 to TRBJ2-1; 7 nucleotides match TRBD2. With 0 bases clipped from V and 4 bases from J, the junction kept 9 bases outside the gene matches. Germline-derived CDR1 and CDR2 are LGHNA and YSLEER. The CDR3 is 17 residues long.

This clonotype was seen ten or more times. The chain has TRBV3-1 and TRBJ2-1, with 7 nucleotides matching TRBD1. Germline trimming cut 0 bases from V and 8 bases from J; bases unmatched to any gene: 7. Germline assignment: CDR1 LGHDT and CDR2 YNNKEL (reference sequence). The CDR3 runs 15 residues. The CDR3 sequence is CASSQDLGTADEQFF. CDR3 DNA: TGTGCCAGCAGCCAAGATTTGGGGACAGCGGATGAGCAGTTCTTC.